One TCR beta chain is described in this entry. This sample is drawn from a study of cytomegalovirus exposure and HLA in healthy donors. The PCR employed 60 Vbeta primers together with 13 Jbeta primers. Using immunoSEQ multiplex PCR, the repertoire was profiled, and TCRdb retains in-frame clones only, with some absent. The sample lists about 190,000 clones, over 75% occurring once. The sample comprised PBMCs. This clonotype was obtained from a man between 18 and 29 years old in good health and CMV-seronegative.

The CDR3 reads CASSQGAGSGNTIYF. The CDR3, as DNA: TGCGCCAGCAGCCAAGGCGCGGGCTCTGGAAACACCATATATTTT. The gene calls are TRBV4-1 and TRBJ1-3; the D is unclear. Trimming cost V 1 base and J 0 bases, with 7 bases left between them. Germline V gives CDR1 MGHRA, CDR2 YSYEKL. This CDR3 is built from 15 residues.